What follows is one T cell receptor beta chain and its context. What it binds is unknown. These data come from a study of T cell repertoires in aging, cancer and after chemotherapy. On the study more broadly: Pre- and post-chemotherapy samples were paired from glioblastoma patients treated with temozolomide-based therapy. Roughly 10 million TCR reads made up the full dataset. Overall study findings and caveats: No conclusions about immunological memory after chemotherapy can be drawn from the repertoire data. Age-matched healthy donors had significantly more diverse, less clonal blood TCR repertoires than untreated cancer patients.

Peripheral blood genomic DNA, not sorted cells or RNA, was the template. TRB rearrangements spanning V, D and J were amplified using mixed TRB-A/B primers. TCRdb re-called the multiplex PCR reads with MiXCR, one entry per CDR3 protein. Among roughly 4,600 distinct CDR3 sequences listed, 55% to 70% were seen once. The CDR3 extends over 12 amino acids. The trim removed 9 bases at V and 3 bases at J, leaving 5 bases unmatched. Germline CDR1 reads MNHEY; CDR2 reads SMNVEV (reference sequence). The receptor comes from a human donor with a solid tumor. Sequenced: blood. V usage is TRBV27 and J usage is TRBJ2-7; 7 bases line up with TRBD1. The CDR3 coding sequence is TGTGCCAGTTGGGACAGTGTCTACGAGCAGTACTTC. This translates into CASWDSVYEQYF.